The 9 T cell receptor beta chains in this list originate from one sample, sequenced in a study of blood T cell repertoires in COVID-19. The method was immunoSEQ multiplex PCR; TCRdb's version includes in-frame clones alone and lacks a portion of them. The sample yields 90,000 to 120,000 clones, around 87% seen once. What was sequenced was peripheral blood. These receptors were obtained from a man in his forties or fifties with acute or convalescent COVID-19.

The chain has TRBV30 and TRBJ2-2, with 9 bases fitting TRBD2. The V gene's germline CDR1 is GTSNPN and CDR2 SVGIG (reference sequence). This CDR3 is built from 15 residues. V lost 2 bases to trimming and J lost 4 bases; unmatched junction nucleotides: 5. CDR3 sequence reads: CAWSNSGSGTGELFF. In DNA, the CDR3 is TGTGCCTGGAGTAATAGCGGGAGTGGCACCGGGGAGCTGTTTTTT.

This clone was recorded once. This chain links TRBV5-1 with TRBJ2-7, with D hard to call. Between the trimmed V and J ends, which lost 1 base and 1 base, there was a span of 9 bases. CDR1 and CDR2 from the germline V gene are SGHRS and YFSETQ. The CDR3 contains 14 residues. The chain's CDR3 is CASSLRAGSYEQYF. The CDR3 nucleotides read TGCGCCAGCAGCTTGAGAGCAGGTTCCTACGAGCAGTACTTC.

J is TRBJ1-1 and V is TRBV13, with TRBD1 identical over 7 bases. This CDR3 spans 19 amino acids. Germline V lookup: CDR1 PRHDT, CDR2 FYEKMQ (reference sequence). Trimming took 1 base from V and 1 from J; bases not matched to a gene: 15. The CDR3 nucleotides read TGTGCCAGCAGCTTAGTTGAGATAGGGGACAGAAGGAAGAACACTGAAGCTTTCTTT. It translates to CASSLVEIGDRRKNTEAFF.

V gene TRBV7-9 combines with J gene TRBJ2-1; 9 nucleotides agree with TRBD1. Germline V CDR1 and CDR2: SEHNR, FQNEAQ (reference sequence). CDR3 size: 15 residues. Trimming took 4 bases from V and 3 from J; bases not matched to a gene: 4. The CDR3 nucleotides are TGTGCCAGCAGCTCGGGACAGGGAAGCTACAATGAGCAGTTCTTC. It encodes CASSSGQGSYNEQFF.

The chain recombines TRBV9 with TRBJ2-5, with TRBD1 identical over 8 bases. CDR3 length equals 16 residues. Per the germline V gene, CDR1 is SGDLS and CDR2 is YYNGEE. The J segment lost 5 bases and the V segment lost 1 base, leaving 10 bases of the junction unmatched. CDR3 DNA: TGTGCCAGCAGCGTAACCCTCGGGACAGGCCGGGAGACCCAGTACTTC. Translation: CASSVTLGTGRETQYF.

This chain uses TRBV28 with TRBJ1-3; maybe TRBD1 (6 bases). The CDR3 covers 14 residues. The V end was cut by 6 bases, the J end by 2 bases, with 11 bases between. Germline V gives CDR1 MDHEN, CDR2 SYDVKM. The CDR3 region is CASRARGPGNTIYF. The CDR3 DNA sequence: TGTGCCAGCAGGGCCAGGGGACCTGGAAACACCATATATTTT.

The chain employs TRBV2 and TRBJ2-3; 11 bases agree with TRBD2. The V gene end was trimmed by 5 bases and the J gene end by 5 bases; junction bases not matched to a gene: 6. CDR1 is SNHLY and CDR2 is FYNNEI in the germline V gene. The CDR3 consists of 15 residues. The chain's CDR3 is CASSRGTSGRDTQYF. As DNA, the CDR3 is TGTGCCAGCAGTCGAGGGACTAGCGGAAGAGATACGCAGTATTTT.

V usage is TRBV10-3 and J usage is TRBJ2-1; TRBD2 agrees at 11 bases. CDR3 length: 15 residues. V lost 6 bases and J lost 4; bases outside the gene matches: 5. Germline CDR1 is ENHRY and CDR2 is SYGVKD. The CDR3 sequence is CAIRGASGRYNEQFF. DNA of the CDR3: TGTGCCATCAGGGGCGCTAGCGGGAGGTACAATGAGCAGTTCTTC.

V gene TRBV28 combines with J gene TRBJ2-6, with 9 bases lining up with TRBD2. CDR3 length: 20 residues. CDR1 and CDR2 (germline): MDHEN, SYDVKM. J was trimmed by 0 bases and V by 3 bases; bases with no gene match: 12. CDR3 sequence: CASSFGGRATSASGANVLTF. In DNA form, the CDR3 reads TGTGCCAGCAGTTTCGGCGGGAGGGCCACCTCCGCCTCTGGGGCCAACGTCCTGACTTTC. The whole variable domain, remainder taken from reference TRBV28 and TRBJ2-6, is DVKVTQSSRYLVKRTGEKVFLECVQDMDHENMFWYRQDPGLGLRLIYFSYDVKMKEKGDIPEGYSVSREKKERFSLILESASTNQTSMYLCASSFGGRATSASGANVLTFGAGSRLTVL.